This entry lists 17 T cell receptor beta chains sequenced from one sample in a study of long-term antiretroviral therapy in people with HIV. With survey level as its setting, the immunoSEQ assay was v3.0. The table came from immunoSEQ multiplex PCR; TCRdb's copy has only in-frame clones and leaves some out. The sample records 37,000 or so clones, 80% being singletons. The starting material was unsorted PBMCs, obtained 3.4 years after starting antiretroviral therapy. The receptors stem from a young man with HIV.

V usage is TRBV28 and J usage is TRBJ2-7, with 15 positions matching TRBD2. CDR1 and CDR2 from the germline V gene are MDHEN and SYDVKM. Trimming cost V 4 bases and J 6 bases; bases outside gene matches: 7. The CDR3 is 16 amino acids. The CDR3 DNA reads as TGTGCCAGCAGTTACGGGACTAGCGGGAGGTTACGCGAGCAGTACTTC. It yields the protein CASSYGTSGRLREQYF.

The V and J genes are TRBV20-1 and TRBJ2-4; D gene uncertain. This CDR3 has 11 residues. The V gene lost 3 bases and the J gene lost 6 bases, with 6 bases spanning the gap. Germline V lookup: CDR1 DFQATT, CDR2 SNEGSKA (reference sequence). In nucleotides, the CDR3 is TGCAGTGCTAGCCCTTTAAACATTCAGTACTTC. It specifies CSASPLNIQYF.

The J gene is TRBJ2-7, the V gene TRBV15; 7 positions match TRBD2. Germline V gives CDR1 LNHNV, CDR2 YYDKDF (reference sequence). The CDR3 is made up of 14 amino acids. V lost 5 bases and J lost 3; bases outside the gene matches: 7. The CDR3 bases are TGTGCCACCAGCCCGTGGCGGGAGTTCTACGAGCAGTACTTC. It encodes CATSPWREFYEQYF.

This clone was picked up a small number of times. This chain joins TRBV2 and TRBJ2-7; D is undetermined. The CDR3 is 13 amino acids. Looked up from germline, CDR1 is SNHLY and CDR2 is FYNNEI. V lost 5 bases, J lost 2 bases, and 10 bases lay in between. CDR3: CASSRSSPYEQYF. The CDR3 DNA follows: TGTGCCAGCAGTAGGTCCAGCCCCTACGAGCAGTACTTC.

This chain joins TRBV18 and TRBJ2-1, with TRBD1 matching over 8 bases. Trimming removed 6 bases from V and 15 bases from J; junction bases left unmatched: 13. The germline gives CDR1 KGHSH, CDR2 LQKENI. CDR3 length: 13 residues. Here the CDR3 DNA reads TGTGCCAGCTCCAAGGGACAGGAATCTGATCTGTTCTTC. Translated, it gives CASSKGQESDLFF.

The chain carries TRBV13 and TRBJ2-7, with 8 bases lining up with TRBD2. The CDR3 length is 15 residues. CDR1 and CDR2 (germline): PRHDT, FYEKMQ (reference sequence). With 5 bases clipped from V and 6 bases from J, the junction kept 12 bases outside the gene matches. The CDR3 loop reads CASSPGLSGNIEQYF. The CDR3, as DNA: TGTGCCAGCAGCCCCGGACTTAGCGGGAATATCGAGCAGTACTTC.

The chain links TRBV29-1 to TRBJ1-2, with TRBD1 as a possible D gene (5 bases). The CDR3 has 13 amino acids. CDR1 SQVTM and CDR2 ANQGSEA come from the germline V gene. Deletions cut 6 bases from V and 6 bases from J, with 17 bases between. The CDR3 region has the DNA TGCAGCGTCGACATGAGGGGTTATAATGGCTACACCTTC. The encoded protein is CSVDMRGYNGYTF.

The CDR3 bases are TGTGCCAGCAGCTTAGTTAGGAGCACCGGGGAGCTGTTTTTT. This codes for CASSLVRSTGELFF. V gene TRBV7-3 combines with J gene TRBJ2-2; D gene ambiguous. This CDR3 has 14 residues. Trimming took off 2 bases at V and 4 bases at J, with 8 bases between the two ends. Germline lookup yields CDR1 SGHTA and CDR2 FQGTGA.

This sequence joins TRBV5-1 and TRBJ2-5; 7 bases line up with TRBD2. The end of the DNA fits TRBJ2-7 better, so the J call may be wrong. CDR1 is SGHRS, CDR2 YFSETQ, per germline. The CDR3 has 13 amino acids. The CDR3 is CASSLGLGYEQYF. CDR3 DNA sequence: TGCGCCAGCAGCCTTGGACTAGGCTACGAGCAGTACTTC.

This clone was observed a handful of times. This chain connects TRBV7-9 to TRBJ1-2, with D perhaps matching TRBD1 (6 bases). The V end was cut by 5 bases, the J end by 3 bases, with 13 bases between. CDR3 length equals 14 residues. Germline loops: CDR1 SEHNR, CDR2 FQNEAQ (reference sequence). CDR3 sequence: CASSRDTIYYGYTF. The CDR3 DNA is TGTGCCAGCAGCCGGGACACGATCTACTATGGCTACACCTTC.

The CDR3 reads CASSLVRESLTDTQYF. CDR3 sequence (DNA): TGTGCCAGCAGCTTAGTCCGGGAGAGTTTGACAGATACGCAGTATTTT. The chain uses TRBV11-2 and TRBJ2-3; D perhaps matches TRBD2 (6 bases). Germline V gene sequence: CDR1 SGHAT, CDR2 FQNNGV. This CDR3 has 16 residues. With 1 base removed from V and 3 bases from J, the gap between germline ends came to 14 bases. The complete variable domain, with remaining parts taken from reference TRBV11-2 and TRBJ2-3, reads EAGVAQSPRYKIIEKRQSVAFWCNPISGHATLYWYQQILGQGPKLLIQFQNNGVVDDSQLPKDRFSAERLKGVDSTLKIQPAKLEDSAVYLCASSLVRESLTDTQYFGPGTRLTVL.

The J gene is TRBJ1-5, the V gene TRBV28, with unresolved D. CDR1 is MDHEN, CDR2 SYDVKM, per germline. Trimming removed 6 bases at V and 7 bases at J, with 10 bases between. The CDR3 loop spans 12 amino acids. CDR3: CASSLARQPQHF. The CDR3 DNA sequence: TGTGCCAGCAGCCTTGCCCGGCAGCCCCAGCATTTT.

The V gene is TRBV7-2, the J gene TRBJ2-7; D is perhaps TRBD2 (7 bases). The V gene lost 6 bases and the J gene lost 6 bases, with 18 bases spanning the gap. Germline-derived CDR1 and CDR2 are SGHTA and FQGNSA. The CDR3 runs to 14 residues. CDR3 DNA sequence: TGTGCCAGCAGGCCCGGACTAGGGGGAAGCGAGCAGTACTTC. It translates to CASRPGLGGSEQYF.

This sequence joins TRBV6-5 and TRBJ2-1, with TRBD1 matching over 7 bases. Germline CDR1 reads MNHEY; CDR2 reads SVGAGI. J lost 0 bases, V lost 6 bases, and 5 bases had no gene match. This CDR3 has 15 residues. The CDR3, as DNA: TGTGCCAGCAGCCCAACAGGGGCCTCCTACAATGAGCAGTTCTTC. Translation gives CASSPTGASYNEQFF.

The chain recombines TRBV19 with TRBJ2-2; D gene unclear. Germline V gives CDR1 LNHDA, CDR2 SQIVND (reference sequence). The CDR3 spans 15 residues. Trimming shortened V by 1 base and J by 5 bases, and 11 bases separated the two germline ends. CDR3 sequence reads: CASSIGLAGTGELFF. DNA for the CDR3: TGTGCCAGTAGTATAGGTTTAGCCGGGACCGGGGAGCTGTTTTTT.

The chain has TRBV25-1 and TRBJ2-6; D call uncertain. Trimming cost V 3 bases and J 3 bases, with 6 bases left between them. The CDR3 has 14 residues. Germline-derived CDR1 and CDR2 are MGHDK and SYGVNS. The CDR3 bases are TGTGCCAGCAGTGAGTCAGGTGGGGCCAACGTCCTGACTTTC. Protein product: CASSESGGANVLTF.

This clone has more than one count but fewer than ten. The chain carries TRBV6-5 and TRBJ1-2; TRBD1 might be the D (5 bases). V lost 2 bases and J lost 2, with 9 bases in between. The germline V gene has CDR1 MNHEY and CDR2 SVGAGI. The CDR3 runs to 14 residues. The CDR3 here is CASSYGGGNYGYTF. CDR3 in DNA: TGTGCCAGCAGTTACGGGGGTGGAAACTATGGCTACACCTTC.